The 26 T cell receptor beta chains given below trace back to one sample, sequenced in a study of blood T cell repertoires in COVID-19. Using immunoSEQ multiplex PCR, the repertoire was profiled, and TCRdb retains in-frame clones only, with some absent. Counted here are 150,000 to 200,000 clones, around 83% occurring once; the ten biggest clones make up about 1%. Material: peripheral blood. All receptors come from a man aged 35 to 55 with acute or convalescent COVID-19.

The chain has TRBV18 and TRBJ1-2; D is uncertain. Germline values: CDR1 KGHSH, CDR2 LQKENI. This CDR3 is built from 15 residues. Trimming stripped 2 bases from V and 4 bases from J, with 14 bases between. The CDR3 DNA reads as TGTGCCAGCTCACCATTGCGGGATAGTAGCTATGGCTACACCTTC. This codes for CASSPLRDSSYGYTF.

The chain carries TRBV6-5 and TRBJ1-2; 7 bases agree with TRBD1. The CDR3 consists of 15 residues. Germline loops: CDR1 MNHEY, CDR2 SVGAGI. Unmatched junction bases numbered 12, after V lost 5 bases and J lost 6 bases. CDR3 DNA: TGTGCCAGCAGTACCCACCGACAGGGTCTGGATGGCTACACCTTC. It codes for CASSTHRQGLDGYTF.

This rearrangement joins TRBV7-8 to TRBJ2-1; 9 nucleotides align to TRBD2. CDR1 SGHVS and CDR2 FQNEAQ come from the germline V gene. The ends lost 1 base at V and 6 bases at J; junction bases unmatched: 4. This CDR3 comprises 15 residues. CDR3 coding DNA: TGTGCCAGCAGCTTAGTAGCGGGGGACCTCAATGAGCAGTTCTTC. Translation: CASSLVAGDLNEQFF. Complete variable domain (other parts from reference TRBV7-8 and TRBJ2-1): GAGVSQSPRYKVAKRGQDVALRCDPISGHVSLFWYQQALGQGPEFLTYFQNEAQLDKSGLPSDRFFAERPEGSVSTLKIQRTQQEDSAVYLCASSLVAGDLNEQFFGPGTRLTVL.

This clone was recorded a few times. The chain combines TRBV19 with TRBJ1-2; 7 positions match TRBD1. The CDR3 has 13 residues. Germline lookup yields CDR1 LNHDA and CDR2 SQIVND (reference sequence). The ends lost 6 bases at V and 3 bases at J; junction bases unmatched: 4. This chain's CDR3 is CASRYDRDYGYTF. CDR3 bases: TGTGCCAGTAGATATGACAGGGACTATGGCTACACCTTC.

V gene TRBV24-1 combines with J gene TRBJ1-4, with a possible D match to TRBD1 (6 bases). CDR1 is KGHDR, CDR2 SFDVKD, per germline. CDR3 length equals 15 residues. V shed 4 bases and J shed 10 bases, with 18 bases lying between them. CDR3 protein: CATSETGTGGGKLFF. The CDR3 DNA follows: TGTGCCACCAGTGAAACAGGGACGGGGGGCGGAAAACTGTTTTTT.

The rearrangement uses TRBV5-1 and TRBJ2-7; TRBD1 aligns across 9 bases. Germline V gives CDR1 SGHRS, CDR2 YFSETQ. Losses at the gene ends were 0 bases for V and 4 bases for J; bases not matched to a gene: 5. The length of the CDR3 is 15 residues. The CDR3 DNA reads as TGCGCCAGCAGCTTGGCGGGACAGGGTCGGTACGAGCAGTACTTC. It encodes CASSLAGQGRYEQYF.

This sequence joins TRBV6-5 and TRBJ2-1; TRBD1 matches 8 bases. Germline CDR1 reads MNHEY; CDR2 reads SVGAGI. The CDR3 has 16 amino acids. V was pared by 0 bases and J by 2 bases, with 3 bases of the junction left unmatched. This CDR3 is CASSYSGTGPYNEQFF. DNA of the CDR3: TGTGCCAGCAGTTACTCGGGGACAGGCCCCTACAATGAGCAGTTCTTC.

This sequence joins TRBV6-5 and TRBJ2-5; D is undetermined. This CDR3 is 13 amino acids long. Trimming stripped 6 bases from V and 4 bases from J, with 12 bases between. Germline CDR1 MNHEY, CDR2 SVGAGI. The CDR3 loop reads CASRASGPETQYF. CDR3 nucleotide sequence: TGTGCCAGCAGAGCTAGTGGCCCAGAGACCCAGTACTTC.

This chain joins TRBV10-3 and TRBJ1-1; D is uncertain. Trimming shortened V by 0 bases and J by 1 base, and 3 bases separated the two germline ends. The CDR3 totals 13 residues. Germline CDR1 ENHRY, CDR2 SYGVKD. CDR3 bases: TGTGCCATCAGTGAGTCTCAGAACACTGAAGCTTTCTTT. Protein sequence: CAISESQNTEAFF.

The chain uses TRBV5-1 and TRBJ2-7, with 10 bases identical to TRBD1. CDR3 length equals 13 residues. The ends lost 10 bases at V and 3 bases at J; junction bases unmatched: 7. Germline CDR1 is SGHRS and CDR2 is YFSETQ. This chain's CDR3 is CAGRGTGDYEQYF. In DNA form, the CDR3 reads TGCGCCGGGAGGGGGACAGGGGACTACGAGCAGTACTTC.

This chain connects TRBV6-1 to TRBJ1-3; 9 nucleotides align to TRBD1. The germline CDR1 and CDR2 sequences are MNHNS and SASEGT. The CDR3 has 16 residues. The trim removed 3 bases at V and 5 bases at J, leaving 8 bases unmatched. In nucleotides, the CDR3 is TGTGCCAGCAGTGAGACCTGGGACAGGGAACGAAACACCATATATTTT. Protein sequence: CASSETWDRERNTIYF.

This chain's CDR3 is CASSDKSLLSYEQYF. The CDR3 DNA follows: TGTGCCAGCTCCGACAAGAGCCTACTCTCCTACGAGCAGTACTTC. The genes are TRBV6-5 and TRBJ2-7; D ambiguous. V dropped 8 bases and J dropped 0 bases, with 17 bases sitting between them. This CDR3 has 15 residues. The germline V gene encodes CDR1 MNHEY and CDR2 SVGAGI.

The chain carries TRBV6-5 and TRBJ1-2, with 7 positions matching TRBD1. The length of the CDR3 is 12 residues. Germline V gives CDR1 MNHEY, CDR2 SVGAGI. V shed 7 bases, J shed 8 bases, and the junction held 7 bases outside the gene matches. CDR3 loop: CASTKQGQGYTF. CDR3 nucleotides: TGTGCCAGCACCAAACAGGGGCAAGGCTACACCTTC.

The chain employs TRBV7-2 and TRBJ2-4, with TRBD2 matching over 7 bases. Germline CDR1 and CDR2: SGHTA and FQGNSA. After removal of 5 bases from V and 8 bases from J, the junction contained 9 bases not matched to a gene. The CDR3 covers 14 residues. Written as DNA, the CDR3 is TGTGCCAGCAGCCGGCCTGGGGGAGGGGACATTCAGTACTTC. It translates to CASSRPGGGDIQYF.

The CDR3 sequence is CASRDRGFPYEQYF. The CDR3 nucleotides read TGTGCCAGCAGGGACAGGGGTTTCCCCTACGAGCAGTACTTC. This chain joins TRBV2 and TRBJ2-7, with 9 positions matching TRBD1. J was trimmed by 2 bases and V by 6 bases; bases with no gene match: 5. Germline CDR1 SNHLY, CDR2 FYNNEI. The CDR3 has 14 amino acids. Filled out from reference TRBV2 and TRBJ2-7, the complete variable domain reads EPEVTQTPSHQVTQMGQEVILRCVPISNHLYFYWYRQILGQKVEFLVSFYNNEISEKSEIFDDQFSVERPDGSNFTLKIRSTKLEDSAMYFCASRDRGFPYEQYFGPGTRLTVT.

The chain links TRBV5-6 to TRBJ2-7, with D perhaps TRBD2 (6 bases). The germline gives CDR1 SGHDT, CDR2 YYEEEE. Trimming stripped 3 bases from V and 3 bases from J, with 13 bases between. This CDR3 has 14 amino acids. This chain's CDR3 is CASSYTGGGYEQYF. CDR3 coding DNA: TGTGCCAGCAGCTACACCGGGGGTGGCTACGAGCAGTACTTC. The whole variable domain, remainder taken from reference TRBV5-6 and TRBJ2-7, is DAGVTQSPTHLIKTRGQQVTLRCSPKSGHDTVSWYQQALGQGPQFIFQYYEEEERQRGNFPDRFSGHQFPNYSSELNVNALLLGDSALYLCASSYTGGGYEQYFGPGTRLTVT.

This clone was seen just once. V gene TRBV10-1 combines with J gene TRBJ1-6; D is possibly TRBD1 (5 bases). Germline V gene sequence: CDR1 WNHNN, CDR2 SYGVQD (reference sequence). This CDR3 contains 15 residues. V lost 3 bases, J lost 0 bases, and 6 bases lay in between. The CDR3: CASSDQGSYNSPLHF. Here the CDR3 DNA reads TGCGCCAGCAGTGATCAGGGCTCCTATAATTCACCCCTCCACTTT.

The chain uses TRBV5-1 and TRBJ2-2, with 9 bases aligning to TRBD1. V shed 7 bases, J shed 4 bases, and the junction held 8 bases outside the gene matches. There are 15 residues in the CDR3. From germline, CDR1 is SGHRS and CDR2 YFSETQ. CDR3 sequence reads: CASQTGTGPTGELFF. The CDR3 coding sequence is TGCGCCAGCCAAACCGGGACAGGGCCCACCGGGGAGCTGTTTTTT. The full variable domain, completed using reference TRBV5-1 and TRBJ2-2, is KAGVTQTPRYLIKTRGQQVTLSCSPISGHRSVSWYQQTPGQGLQFLFEYFSETQRNKGNFPGRFSGRQFSNSRSEMNVSTLELGDSALYLCASQTGTGPTGELFFGEGSRLTVL.

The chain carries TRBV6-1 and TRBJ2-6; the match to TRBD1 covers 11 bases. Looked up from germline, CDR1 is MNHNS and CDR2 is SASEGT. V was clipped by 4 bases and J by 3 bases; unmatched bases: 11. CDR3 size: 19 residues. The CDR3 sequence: CASSGYPGTGGVGANVLTF. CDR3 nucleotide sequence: TGTGCCAGCAGTGGCTACCCCGGGACAGGGGGGGTTGGGGCCAACGTCCTGACTTTC.

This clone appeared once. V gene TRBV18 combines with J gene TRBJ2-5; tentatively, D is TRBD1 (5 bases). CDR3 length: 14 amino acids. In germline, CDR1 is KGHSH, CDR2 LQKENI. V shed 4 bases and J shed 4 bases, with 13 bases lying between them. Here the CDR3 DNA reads TGTGCCAGCTCACTGGGGCAAGCCCCAGAGACCCAGTACTTC. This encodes CASSLGQAPETQYF.

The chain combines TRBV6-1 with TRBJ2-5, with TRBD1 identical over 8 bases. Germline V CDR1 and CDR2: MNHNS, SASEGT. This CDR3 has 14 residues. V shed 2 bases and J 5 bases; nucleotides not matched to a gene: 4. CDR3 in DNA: TGTGCCAGCAGTGAAAAGGACAGGGTCGAGACCCAGTACTTC. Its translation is CASSEKDRVETQYF.

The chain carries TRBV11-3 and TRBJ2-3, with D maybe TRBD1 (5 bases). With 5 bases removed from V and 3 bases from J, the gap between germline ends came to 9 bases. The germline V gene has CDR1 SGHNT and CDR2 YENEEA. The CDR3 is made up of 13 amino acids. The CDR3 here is CASSLRETDTQYF. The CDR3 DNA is TGTGCCAGCAGCCTCAGGGAAACAGATACGCAGTATTTT.

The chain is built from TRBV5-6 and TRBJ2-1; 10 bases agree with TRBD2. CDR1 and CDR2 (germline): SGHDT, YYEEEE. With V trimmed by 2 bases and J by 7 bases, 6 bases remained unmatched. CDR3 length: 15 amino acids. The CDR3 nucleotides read TGTGCCAGCAGCTTTAGCGGGGGGACGGTAAATGAGCAGTTCTTC. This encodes CASSFSGGTVNEQFF.

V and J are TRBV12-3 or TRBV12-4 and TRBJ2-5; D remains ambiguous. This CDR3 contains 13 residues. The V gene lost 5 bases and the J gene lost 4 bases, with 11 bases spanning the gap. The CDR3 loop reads CASSIRALETQYF. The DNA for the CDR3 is TGTGCCAGCAGTATCCGAGCCCTAGAGACCCAGTACTTC.

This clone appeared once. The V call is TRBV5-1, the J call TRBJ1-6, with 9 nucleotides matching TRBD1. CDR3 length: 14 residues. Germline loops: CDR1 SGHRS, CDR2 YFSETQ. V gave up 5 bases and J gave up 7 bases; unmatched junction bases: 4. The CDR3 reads CASSTGTGNSPLHF. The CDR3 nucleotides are TGCGCCAGCAGTACCGGGACAGGGAATTCACCCCTCCACTTT.

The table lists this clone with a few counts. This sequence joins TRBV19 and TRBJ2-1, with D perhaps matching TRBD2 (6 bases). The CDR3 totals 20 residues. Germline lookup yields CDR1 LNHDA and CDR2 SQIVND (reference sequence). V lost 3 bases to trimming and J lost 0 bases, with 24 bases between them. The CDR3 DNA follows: TGTGCCAGTAGTATGAGGGGTAGCGGTTCTGGATGGAGCTCCTACAATGAGCAGTTCTTC. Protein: CASSMRGSGSGWSSYNEQFF.